This T cell receptor (beta chain) was captured in a study of blood T cell repertoires in COVID-19. This clone showed up just a few times. Germline trimming cut 5 bases from V and 4 bases from J; bases unmatched to any gene: 10. This CDR3 is 16 amino acids long. Germline CDR1 reads SGHVS; CDR2 reads FQNEAQ. As processed by the authors: Amplification from reference gene primers served as the basis for estimated nucleated cell counts. The assay was immunoSEQ multiplex PCR, and TCRdb's table has in-frame clones only and misses some. Clone size and V and J calls were adopted from that table, with D and trimming inferred from the DNA. The sample has approximately 69,000 clones, over 75% seen once; the top ten hold around 29%.

V usage is TRBV7-8 and J usage is TRBJ2-2; 7 bases align to TRBD1. The specimen was peripheral blood. The TCR sequence derives from a man aged 45-60 years with acute or convalescent COVID-19. CDR3 amino acids: CASSPRQGIGTGELFF. The CDR3 nucleotides are TGTGCCAGCAGCCCTCGACAGGGTATTGGCACCGGGGAGCTGTTTTTT.